This TCR beta chain was obtained from a study of vaccination effects on CD4 cells after COVID-19. With regard to this clone: Its target is unknown.

Sequencing used immunoSEQ multiplex PCR; TCRdb keeps in-frame clones, though not all of them. The data contain about 24,000 clones, more than 65% of them singletons. With the ViraFEST assay, the study expanded antigen-specific CD4+ T cells using viral peptide pools, then sequenced them. Researchers isolated CD4+ T cells once approximately ten days of culture had elapsed. Participants completed two doses of the BNT162b2 or mRNA-1273 vaccine. Cultures got half-medium changes with IL-2 on days 3 and 7. This CDR3 is 15 amino acids long. V was clipped by 6 bases and J by 1 base, with 15 bases between them. CDR1 is KGHSH and CDR2 is LQKENI in the germline V gene.

The chain combines TRBV18 with TRBJ2-5, with D perhaps TRBD1 (6 bases). This clonotype was sampled from a human donor who received a COVID-19 vaccine. The source material was CD4+ T cells from PBMCs cultured with SARS-CoV-2 spike peptides, sampled after COVID-19 vaccination. CDR3 nucleotide sequence: TGTGCCAGCTCTCGAGCGTCAGGGGTCCAAGAGACCCAGTACTTC. It is translated as CASSRASGVQETQYF.